A selection of T cell receptor beta chains follows, all from one sample in a study of blood T cell repertoires in COVID-19. Method: immunoSEQ multiplex PCR; TCRdb's copy keeps in-frame clones and lacks some. The sample contains under 350,000 clones, about nine tenths of which appear only once. Sequences were obtained from peripheral blood. The receptor set was obtained from a woman in her 30s with COVID-19, enrolled during active disease. The CDR3 runs from the conserved cysteine through the conserved F or W. Fields, in order: clone size, D gene, V gene, J gene, CDR3 protein, CDR3 DNA. A D gene is named only where the DNA matches it firmly. Clone size appears in some rows only: once, few, many, or a class for an expanded clone.

abundance: -; d_gene: TRBD1; v_gene: TRBV5-1; j_gene: TRBJ2-4; CDR3aa: CAPRDRGPKGIQYF; CDR3nt: TGCGCCCCCCGGGACAGGGGGCCCAAGGGCATTCAGTACTTC
abundance: -; d_gene: -; v_gene: TRBV28; j_gene: TRBJ2-2; CDR3aa: CASSFSGTGTGELFF; CDR3nt: TGTGCCAGCAGTTTTTCAGGCACGGGGACCGGGGAGCTGTTTTTT
abundance: -; d_gene: -; v_gene: TRBV11-2; j_gene: TRBJ2-1; CDR3aa: CASSLVRDEQFF; CDR3nt: TGTGCCAGCAGCTTAGTGCGGGACGAGCAGTTCTTC
abundance: -; d_gene: -; v_gene: TRBV19; j_gene: TRBJ1-1; CDR3aa: CASTSPSGEAFF; CDR3nt: TGTGCCAGCACCTCCCCGAGCGGTGAAGCTTTCTTT
abundance: -; d_gene: -; v_gene: TRBV2; j_gene: TRBJ1-1; CDR3aa: CASRDGGANTEAFF; CDR3nt: TGTGCCAGCAGGGATGGGGGCGCAAACACTGAAGCTTTCTTT
abundance: -; d_gene: -; v_gene: TRBV7-9; j_gene: TRBJ1-2; CDR3aa: CASSLGRNGYTF; CDR3nt: TGTGCCAGCAGCCTGGGGAGGAATGGCTACACCTTC
abundance: -; d_gene: -; v_gene: TRBV5-1; j_gene: TRBJ2-3; CDR3aa: CASSGTSTDTQYF; CDR3nt: TGCGCCAGCAGCGGGACTAGCACAGATACGCAGTATTTT
abundance: -; d_gene: TRBD1; v_gene: TRBV7-8; j_gene: TRBJ2-7; CDR3aa: CASSPGTGYEQYF; CDR3nt: TGTGCCAGCAGCCCTGGGACAGGTTACGAGCAGTACTTC
abundance: -; d_gene: -; v_gene: TRBV29-1; j_gene: TRBJ1-2; CDR3aa: CSAQGADGYTF; CDR3nt: TGCAGCGCACAGGGAGCGGATGGCTACACCTTC
abundance: -; d_gene: -; v_gene: TRBV12-3/TRBV12-4; j_gene: TRBJ2-3; CDR3aa: CASSFMGQDTQYF; CDR3nt: TGTGCCAGCAGTTTTATGGGACAAGATACGCAGTATTTT
abundance: -; d_gene: -; v_gene: TRBV14; j_gene: TRBJ2-3; CDR3aa: CASSHFSTDTQYF; CDR3nt: TGTGCCAGCAGCCATTTCTCCACAGATACGCAGTATTTT
abundance: -; d_gene: TRBD2; v_gene: TRBV9; j_gene: TRBJ2-3; CDR3aa: CASSVGSGGWADTQYF; CDR3nt: TGTGCCAGCAGCGTAGGTAGCGGGGGATGGGCAGATACGCAGTATTTT
abundance: -; d_gene: -; v_gene: TRBV5-5; j_gene: TRBJ1-2; CDR3aa: CASSLENYGYTF; CDR3nt: TGTGCCAGCAGCTTAGAGAACTATGGCTACACCTTC
abundance: -; d_gene: -; v_gene: TRBV30; j_gene: TRBJ1-5; CDR3aa: CAWSVKGPGHQPQHF; CDR3nt: TGTGCCTGGAGTGTAAAGGGGCCAGGACATCAGCCCCAGCATTTT
abundance: -; d_gene: -; v_gene: TRBV6-5; j_gene: TRBJ2-5; CDR3aa: CASRVTGYETQYF; CDR3nt: TGTGCCAGCAGGGTAACAGGGTACGAGACCCAGTACTTC
abundance: -; d_gene: -; v_gene: TRBV19; j_gene: TRBJ2-1; CDR3aa: CASMIGDSSNEQFF; CDR3nt: TGTGCCAGTATGATCGGGGATTCAAGTAATGAGCAGTTCTTC
abundance: -; d_gene: TRBD1; v_gene: TRBV14; j_gene: TRBJ1-1; CDR3aa: CASSRQGAIRVVNTEAFF; CDR3nt: TGTGCCAGCAGCCGACAGGGGGCTATTAGGGTCGTGAACACTGAAGCTTTCTTT
abundance: -; d_gene: -; v_gene: TRBV5-6; j_gene: TRBJ1-5; CDR3aa: CASSLWASLSLPQHF; CDR3nt: TGTGCCAGCAGCTTGTGGGCCAGCCTTTCTTTGCCCCAGCATTTT
abundance: -; d_gene: TRBD2; v_gene: TRBV19; j_gene: TRBJ2-1; CDR3aa: CASSRGGENEQFF; CDR3nt: TGTGCCAGTAGTAGGGGGGGAGAAAATGAGCAGTTCTTC
abundance: -; d_gene: TRBD1; v_gene: TRBV9; j_gene: TRBJ1-2; CDR3aa: CASSAGQRYGYTF; CDR3nt: TGTGCCAGCAGCGCGGGACAGAGGTATGGCTACACCTTC
abundance: -; d_gene: -; v_gene: TRBV15; j_gene: TRBJ1-5; CDR3aa: CATSRDDRTNQPQHF; CDR3nt: TGTGCCACCAGCAGAGATGACAGAACAAATCAGCCCCAGCATTTT
abundance: -; d_gene: -; v_gene: TRBV6-4; j_gene: TRBJ1-1; CDR3aa: CASRRSGANTEAFF; CDR3nt: TGTGCCAGCAGACGAAGTGGGGCGAACACTGAAGCTTTCTTT
abundance: -; d_gene: -; v_gene: TRBV27; j_gene: TRBJ1-5; CDR3aa: CASSFEGGNQPQHF; CDR3nt: TGTGCCAGCAGTTTCGAGGGCGGCAATCAGCCCCAGCATTTT
abundance: -; d_gene: TRBD2; v_gene: TRBV27; j_gene: TRBJ2-2; CDR3aa: CASSLPGTSGGAGELFF; CDR3nt: TGTGCCAGCAGTTTACCCGGGACTAGCGGGGGGGCCGGGGAGCTGTTTTTT
abundance: -; d_gene: -; v_gene: TRBV6-1; j_gene: TRBJ2-7; CDR3aa: CASSELGAIGEQYF; CDR3nt: TGTGCCAGCAGTGAACTGGGGGCAATAGGCGAGCAGTACTTC
abundance: -; d_gene: -; v_gene: TRBV23-1; j_gene: TRBJ1-4; CDR3aa: CASSQQQENDEKLFF; CDR3nt: TGCGCCAGCAGTCAACAACAAGAAAATGATGAAAAACTGTTTTTT
abundance: -; d_gene: TRBD1; v_gene: TRBV18; j_gene: TRBJ2-3; CDR3aa: CASSRQGRDTQYF; CDR3nt: TGTGCCAGCTCAAGACAGGGGAGAGATACGCAGTATTTT
abundance: -; d_gene: TRBD1; v_gene: TRBV7-8; j_gene: TRBJ1-6; CDR3aa: CASSLELGQESPLHF; CDR3nt: TGTGCCAGCAGCTTAGAGTTGGGACAGGAATCACCCCTCCACTTT
abundance: -; d_gene: -; v_gene: TRBV6-4; j_gene: TRBJ1-1; CDR3aa: CASSVSTDGNTEAFF; CDR3nt: TGTGCCAGCAGTGTGTCGACAGATGGGAACACTGAAGCTTTCTTT
abundance: -; d_gene: TRBD1; v_gene: TRBV3-1/TRBV3-2; j_gene: TRBJ1-2; CDR3aa: CASSQRDRGFQGYTF; CDR3nt: TGTGCCAGCAGCCAACGGGACAGGGGATTTCAAGGCTACACCTTC
abundance: once; d_gene: TRBD2; v_gene: TRBV10-3; j_gene: TRBJ2-3; CDR3aa: CATLAGASGDTQYF; CDR3nt: TGTGCCACTCTAGCGGGGGCGTCGGGAGATACGCAGTATTTT
abundance: -; d_gene: TRBD1; v_gene: TRBV28; j_gene: TRBJ2-6; CDR3aa: CASGTQGAGANVLTF; CDR3nt: TGTGCCAGCGGAACACAGGGGGCTGGGGCCAACGTCCTGACTTTC
abundance: -; d_gene: TRBD1; v_gene: TRBV5-6; j_gene: TRBJ1-6; CDR3aa: CASSLQGARSPLHF; CDR3nt: TGTGCCAGCAGCTTACAGGGGGCACGATCACCCCTCCACTTT
abundance: -; d_gene: -; v_gene: TRBV20-1; j_gene: TRBJ2-5; CDR3aa: CSATLETQYF; CDR3nt: TGCAGTGCTACATTAGAGACCCAGTACTTC
abundance: once; d_gene: -; v_gene: TRBV29-1; j_gene: TRBJ2-4; CDR3aa: CSVEDGALIRYF; CDR3nt: TGCAGCGTTGAAGATGGGGCTCTTATTCGGTACTTC
abundance: once; d_gene: -; v_gene: TRBV5-1; j_gene: TRBJ1-6; CDR3aa: CASSLVFRAPGENSPLHF; CDR3nt: TGCGCCAGCAGCTTGGTCTTCCGGGCTCCGGGAGAGAATTCACCCCTCCACTTT
abundance: -; d_gene: -; v_gene: TRBV14; j_gene: TRBJ1-2; CDR3aa: CASSQDSSNYGYTF; CDR3nt: TGTGCCAGCAGCCAAGACTCGTCTAACTATGGCTACACCTTC
abundance: once; d_gene: TRBD1; v_gene: TRBV19; j_gene: TRBJ1-2; CDR3aa: CASSKQGPILYGYTF; CDR3nt: TGTGCCAGTAGTAAACAGGGGCCTATTCTCTATGGCTACACCTTC
abundance: few; d_gene: -; v_gene: TRBV28; j_gene: TRBJ1-4; CDR3aa: CASSLSGEKLFF; CDR3nt: TGTGCCAGCAGTTTATCGGGTGAAAAACTGTTTTTT
abundance: -; d_gene: -; v_gene: TRBV6-5; j_gene: TRBJ2-7; CDR3aa: CASSPRTVYEQYF; CDR3nt: TGTGCCAGCAGTCCTAGGACAGTCTACGAGCAGTACTTC
abundance: -; d_gene: -; v_gene: TRBV18; j_gene: TRBJ2-3; CDR3aa: CASSPPDSWGTDTQYF; CDR3nt: TGTGCCAGCTCACCACCGGACAGTTGGGGCACAGATACGCAGTATTTT
abundance: -; d_gene: -; v_gene: TRBV5-1; j_gene: TRBJ2-5; CDR3aa: CASRGLAFQETQYF; CDR3nt: TGCGCCAGCAGGGGTCTAGCTTTTCAAGAGACCCAGTACTTC
abundance: -; d_gene: -; v_gene: TRBV14; j_gene: TRBJ1-3; CDR3aa: CASSLGQYLGNTIYF; CDR3nt: TGTGCCAGCAGCCTTGGACAGTACTTAGGAAACACCATATATTTT
abundance: -; d_gene: TRBD1; v_gene: TRBV11-3; j_gene: TRBJ2-2; CDR3aa: CASSLRQGARPGELFF; CDR3nt: TGTGCCAGCAGCTTACGGCAGGGGGCGCGGCCCGGGGAGCTGTTTTTT
abundance: once; d_gene: TRBD2; v_gene: TRBV2; j_gene: TRBJ2-3; CDR3aa: CASSVAGSGADTQYF; CDR3nt: TGTGCCAGCAGCGTAGCGGGTAGTGGGGCAGATACGCAGTATTTT
abundance: -; d_gene: -; v_gene: TRBV5-1; j_gene: TRBJ2-7; CDR3aa: CASSLAGITYEQYF; CDR3nt: TGCGCCAGCAGCTTAGCAGGGATAACCTACGAGCAGTACTTC
abundance: -; d_gene: -; v_gene: TRBV10-2; j_gene: TRBJ1-2; CDR3aa: CATHRDGGYTF; CDR3nt: TGCGCCACCCACAGGGACGGTGGCTACACCTTC
abundance: -; d_gene: -; v_gene: TRBV10-3; j_gene: TRBJ2-3; CDR3aa: CAISEGQPDTQYF; CDR3nt: TGTGCCATCAGTGAAGGACAGCCGGATACGCAGTATTTT
abundance: -; d_gene: TRBD2; v_gene: TRBV11-2; j_gene: TRBJ2-1; CDR3aa: CASSPRGGSGELNEQFF; CDR3nt: TGTGCCAGCAGCCCGCGAGGGGGTAGCGGGGAGCTCAATGAGCAGTTCTTC
abundance: -; d_gene: TRBD1; v_gene: TRBV6-1; j_gene: TRBJ1-5; CDR3aa: CASSEREGTVNSNQPQHF; CDR3nt: TGTGCCAGCAGTGAAAGAGAAGGGACAGTTAATAGCAATCAGCCCCAGCATTTT